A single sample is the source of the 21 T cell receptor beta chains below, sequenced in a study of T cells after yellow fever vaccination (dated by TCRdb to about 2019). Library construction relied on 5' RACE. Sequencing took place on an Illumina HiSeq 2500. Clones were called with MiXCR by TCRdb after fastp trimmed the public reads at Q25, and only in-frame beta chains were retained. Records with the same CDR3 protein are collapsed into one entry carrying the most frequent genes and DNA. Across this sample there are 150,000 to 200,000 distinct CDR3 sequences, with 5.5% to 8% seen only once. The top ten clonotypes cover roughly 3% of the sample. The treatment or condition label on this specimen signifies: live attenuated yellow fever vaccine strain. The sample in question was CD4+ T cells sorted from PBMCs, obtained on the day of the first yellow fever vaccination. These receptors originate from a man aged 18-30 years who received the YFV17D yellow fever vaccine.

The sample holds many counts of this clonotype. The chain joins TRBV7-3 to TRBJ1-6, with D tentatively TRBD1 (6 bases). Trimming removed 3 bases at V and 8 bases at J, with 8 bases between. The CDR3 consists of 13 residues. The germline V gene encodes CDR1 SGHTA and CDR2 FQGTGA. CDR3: CASSFAGDSPLHF. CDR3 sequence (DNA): TGTGCCAGCAGCTTCGCAGGGGATTCACCCCTCCACTTT.

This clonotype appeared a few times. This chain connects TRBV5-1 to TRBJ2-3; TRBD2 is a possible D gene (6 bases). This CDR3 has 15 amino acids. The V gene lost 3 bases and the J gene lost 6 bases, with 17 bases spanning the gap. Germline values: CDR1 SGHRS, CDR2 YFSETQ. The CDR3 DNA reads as TGCGCCAGCAGCTCCTACGGGGTAGCGGTGGATACGCAGTATTTT. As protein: CASSSYGVAVDTQYF.

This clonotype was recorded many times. The CDR3 loop is CASSQEAPRQGSQPQHF. The CDR3 DNA reads as TGCGCCAGCAGCCAAGAAGCCCCTCGACAGGGAAGTCAGCCCCAGCATTTT. This rearrangement joins TRBV4-1 to TRBJ1-5, with 7 bases matching TRBD1. Germline V gene lookup returns CDR1 MGHRA and CDR2 YSYEKL. The CDR3 consists of 17 residues. Trimming at V came to 0 bases and at J to 6 bases, leaving 11 bases not matched to a gene.

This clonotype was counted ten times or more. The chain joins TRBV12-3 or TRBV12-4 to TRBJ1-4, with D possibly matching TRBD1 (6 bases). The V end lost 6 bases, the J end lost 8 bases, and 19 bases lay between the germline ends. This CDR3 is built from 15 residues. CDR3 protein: CASRAAGQGWEKLFF. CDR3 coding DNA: TGTGCCAGCAGAGCCGCGGGGCAGGGGTGGGAAAAACTGTTTTTT.

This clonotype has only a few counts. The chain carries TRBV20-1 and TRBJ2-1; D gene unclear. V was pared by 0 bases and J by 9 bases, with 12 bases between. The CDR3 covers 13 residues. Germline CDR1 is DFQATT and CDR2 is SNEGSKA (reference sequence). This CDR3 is CSARDLIHIEQFF. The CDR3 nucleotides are TGCAGTGCTAGAGATCTTATTCATATTGAGCAGTTCTTC.

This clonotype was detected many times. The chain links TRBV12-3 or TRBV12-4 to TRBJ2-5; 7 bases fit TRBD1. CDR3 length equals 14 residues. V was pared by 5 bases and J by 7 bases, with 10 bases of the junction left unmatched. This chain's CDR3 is CASSLTGDGGTQYF. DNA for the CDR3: TGTGCCAGCAGTCTTACAGGGGATGGAGGGACCCAGTACTTC.

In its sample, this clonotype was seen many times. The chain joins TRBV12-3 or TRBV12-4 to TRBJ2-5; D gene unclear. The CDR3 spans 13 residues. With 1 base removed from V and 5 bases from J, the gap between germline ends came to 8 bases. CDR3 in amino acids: CASSLGARETQYF. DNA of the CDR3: TGTGCCAGCAGTTTAGGGGCAAGGGAGACCCAGTACTTC.

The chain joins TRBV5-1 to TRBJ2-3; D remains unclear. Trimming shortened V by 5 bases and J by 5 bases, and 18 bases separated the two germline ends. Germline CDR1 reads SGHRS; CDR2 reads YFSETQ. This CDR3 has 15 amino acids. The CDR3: CASRPETHSLDTQYF. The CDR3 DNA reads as TGCGCCAGCAGGCCAGAGACTCACTCTTTAGATACGCAGTATTTT.

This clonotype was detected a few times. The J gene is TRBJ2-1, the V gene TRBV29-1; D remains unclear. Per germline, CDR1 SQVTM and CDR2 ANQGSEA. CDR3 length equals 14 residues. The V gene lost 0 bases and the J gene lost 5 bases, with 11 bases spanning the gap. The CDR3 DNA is TGCAGCGTTGAAGATCTAGGAACTCACAATGAGCAGTTCTTC. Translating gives CSVEDLGTHNEQFF.

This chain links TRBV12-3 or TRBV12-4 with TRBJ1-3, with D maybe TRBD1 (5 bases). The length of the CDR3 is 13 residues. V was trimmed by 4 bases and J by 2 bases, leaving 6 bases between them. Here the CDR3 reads CASSSGPGNTIYF. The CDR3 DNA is TGTGCCAGCAGTTCGGGACCTGGAAACACCATATATTTT.

In DNA, the CDR3 is TGTGCCAGCAGCGTAGGTGAAGCGGGGAGGAATGAGCAGTTCTTC. Translated, it gives CASSVGEAGRNEQFF. The J gene is TRBJ2-1, the V gene TRBV9; 7 nucleotides align to TRBD2. Germline lookup yields CDR1 SGDLS and CDR2 YYNGEE. Unmatched junction bases numbered 7, after V lost 0 bases and J lost 7 bases. This CDR3 is built from 15 residues.

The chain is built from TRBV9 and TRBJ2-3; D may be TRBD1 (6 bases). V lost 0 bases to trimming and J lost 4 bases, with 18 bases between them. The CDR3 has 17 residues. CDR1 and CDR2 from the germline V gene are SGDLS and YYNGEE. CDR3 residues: CASSVGMGHMQADTQYF. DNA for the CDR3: TGTGCCAGCAGCGTAGGAATGGGACACATGCAGGCAGATACGCAGTATTTT.

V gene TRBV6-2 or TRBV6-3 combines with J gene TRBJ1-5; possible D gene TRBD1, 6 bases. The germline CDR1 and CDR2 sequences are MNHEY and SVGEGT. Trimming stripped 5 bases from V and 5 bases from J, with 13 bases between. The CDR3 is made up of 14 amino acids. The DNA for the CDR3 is TGTGCCAGCAGTACATACAGGGCGGATCAGCCCCAGCATTTT. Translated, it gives CASSTYRADQPQHF.

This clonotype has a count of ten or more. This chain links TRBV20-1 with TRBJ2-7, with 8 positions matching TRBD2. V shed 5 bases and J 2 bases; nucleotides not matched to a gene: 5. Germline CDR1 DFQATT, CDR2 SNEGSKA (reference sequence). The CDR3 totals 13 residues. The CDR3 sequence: CSAGAGGPYEQYV. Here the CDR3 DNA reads TGCAGTGCTGGGGCGGGAGGTCCCTACGAGCAGTACGTC.

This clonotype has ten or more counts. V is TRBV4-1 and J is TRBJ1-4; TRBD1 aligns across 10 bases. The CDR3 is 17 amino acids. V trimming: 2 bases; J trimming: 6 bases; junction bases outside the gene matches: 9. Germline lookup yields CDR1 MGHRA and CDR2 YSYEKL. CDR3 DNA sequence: TGCGCCAGCAGCCAACGTACGACCGGGACAGGGGATGAAAAACTGTTTTTT. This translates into CASSQRTTGTGDEKLFF.

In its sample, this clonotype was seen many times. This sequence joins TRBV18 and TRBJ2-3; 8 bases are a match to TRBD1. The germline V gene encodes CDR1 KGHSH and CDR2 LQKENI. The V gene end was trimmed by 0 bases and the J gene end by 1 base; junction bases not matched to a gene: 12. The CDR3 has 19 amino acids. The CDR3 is CASSPPGASGGLGTDTQYF. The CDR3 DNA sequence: TGTGCCAGCTCACCACCGGGGGCGTCAGGGGGCTTGGGCACAGATACGCAGTATTTT.

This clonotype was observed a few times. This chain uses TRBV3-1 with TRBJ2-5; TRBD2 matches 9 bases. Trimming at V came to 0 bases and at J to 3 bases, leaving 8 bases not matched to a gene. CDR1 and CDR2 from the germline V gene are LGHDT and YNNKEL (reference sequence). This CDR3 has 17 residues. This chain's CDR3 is CASSQDLSSGGEETQYF. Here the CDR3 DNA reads TGTGCCAGCAGCCAAGATCTAAGTAGCGGGGGAGAAGAGACCCAGTACTTC.

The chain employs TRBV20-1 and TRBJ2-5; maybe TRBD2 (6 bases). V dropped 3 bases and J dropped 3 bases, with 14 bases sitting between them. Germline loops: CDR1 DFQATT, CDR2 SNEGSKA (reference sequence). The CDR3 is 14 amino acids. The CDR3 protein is CSASRGTTKETQYF. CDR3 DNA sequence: TGCAGTGCTAGCCGGGGGACGACAAAAGAGACCCAGTACTTC.

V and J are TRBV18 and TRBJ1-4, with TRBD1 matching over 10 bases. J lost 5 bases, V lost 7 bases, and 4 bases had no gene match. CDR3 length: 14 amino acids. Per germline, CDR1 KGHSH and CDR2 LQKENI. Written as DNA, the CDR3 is TGTGCCAGCTGGATGGGACAGGGGAATGAAAAACTGTTTTTT. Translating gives CASWMGQGNEKLFF.

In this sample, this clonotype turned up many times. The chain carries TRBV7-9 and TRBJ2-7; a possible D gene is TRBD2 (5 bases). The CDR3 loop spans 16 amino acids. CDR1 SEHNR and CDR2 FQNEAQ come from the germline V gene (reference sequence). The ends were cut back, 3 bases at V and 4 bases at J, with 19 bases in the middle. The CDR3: CASSLRLPGQSYEQYF. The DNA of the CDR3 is TGTGCCAGCAGCTTGAGACTACCGGGCCAGAGTTACGAGCAGTACTTC. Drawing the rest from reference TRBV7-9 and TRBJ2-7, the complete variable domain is DTGVSQNPRHKITKRGQNVTFRCDPISEHNRLYWYRQTLGQGPEFLTYFQNEAQLEKSRLLSDRFSAERPKGSFSTLEIQRTEQGDSAMYLCASSLRLPGQSYEQYFGPGTRLTVT.

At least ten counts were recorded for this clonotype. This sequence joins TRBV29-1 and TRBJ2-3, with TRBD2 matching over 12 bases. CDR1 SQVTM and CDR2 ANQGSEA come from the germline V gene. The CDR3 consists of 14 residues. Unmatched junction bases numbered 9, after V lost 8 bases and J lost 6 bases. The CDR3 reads CSSGLAGPRDTQYF. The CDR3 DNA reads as TGCAGCTCCGGACTAGCGGGGCCTAGGGATACGCAGTATTTT.